The T cell receptor beta chain described here comes from a study of blood T cell repertoires in COVID-19. Study-level background: Donors in the United States, Italy and Spain gave samples during acute or convalescent COVID-19. Sources were T cells, B-cell-depleted T cells, or PBMCs; the material itself was cDNA or gDNA.

In the authors' methods: It was from reference gene primer amplification that nucleated cell counts were estimated. Profiling relied on immunoSEQ multiplex PCR, and the TCRdb table lists in-frame clones only, not all of them. V and J calls and clone size follow that table, whereas D and trimming were derived from the DNA. The repertoire holds around 120,000 clones, under 75% seen once, with 5% to 6.5% in the top ten. Trimming took 1 base from V and 1 from J, leaving 11 bases between them. Germline V CDR1 and CDR2: MGHDK, SYGVNS. The CDR3 loop spans 15 amino acids. The clonotype was recovered from an elderly man with acute or convalescent COVID-19. The chain is built from TRBV25-1 and TRBJ2-7; D perhaps matches TRBD2 (6 bases). Sequenced input: peripheral blood. CDR3 bases: TGTGCCAGCAGTGAATGGGGACTTGGGTCCTACGAGCAGTACTTC. It is translated as CASSEWGLGSYEQYF.